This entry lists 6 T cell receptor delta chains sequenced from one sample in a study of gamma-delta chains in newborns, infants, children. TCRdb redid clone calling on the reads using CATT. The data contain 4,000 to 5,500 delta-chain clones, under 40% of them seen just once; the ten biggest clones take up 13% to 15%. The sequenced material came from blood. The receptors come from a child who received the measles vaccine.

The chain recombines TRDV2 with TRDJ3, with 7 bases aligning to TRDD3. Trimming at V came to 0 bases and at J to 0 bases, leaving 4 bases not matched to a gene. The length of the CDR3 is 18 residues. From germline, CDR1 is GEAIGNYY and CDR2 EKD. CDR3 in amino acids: CACDTWGGSSWDTRQMFF. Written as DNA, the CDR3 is TGTGCCTGTGACACCTGGGGGGGATCCTCCTGGGACACCCGACAGATGTTTTTC.

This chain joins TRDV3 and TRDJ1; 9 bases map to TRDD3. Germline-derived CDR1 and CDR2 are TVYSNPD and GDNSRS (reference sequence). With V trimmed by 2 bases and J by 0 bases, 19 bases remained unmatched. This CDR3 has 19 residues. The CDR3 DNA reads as TGTGCCTTTCCCTTCCCTATACATTACTGGGGGACGTACACCGATAAACTCATCTTT. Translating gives CAFPFPIHYWGTYTDKLIF.

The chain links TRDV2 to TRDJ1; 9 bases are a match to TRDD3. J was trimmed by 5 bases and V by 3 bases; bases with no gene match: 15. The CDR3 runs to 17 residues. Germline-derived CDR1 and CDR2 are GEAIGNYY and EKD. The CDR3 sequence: CACDPFPGGSKSDKLIF. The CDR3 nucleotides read TGTGCCTGTGACCCTTTCCCTGGGGGATCCAAGTCGGATAAACTCATCTTT.

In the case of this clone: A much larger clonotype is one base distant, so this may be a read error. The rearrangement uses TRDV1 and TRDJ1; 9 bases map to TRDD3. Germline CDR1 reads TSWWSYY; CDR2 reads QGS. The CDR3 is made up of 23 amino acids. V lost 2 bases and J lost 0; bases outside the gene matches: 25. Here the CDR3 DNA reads TGTGCTCTTGGGGAATTCCCCCTTACTGTCTGGGGGATCCTTTTGGTGTACACCGATAAACTCATCTTT. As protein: CALGEFPLTVWGILLVYTDKLIF.

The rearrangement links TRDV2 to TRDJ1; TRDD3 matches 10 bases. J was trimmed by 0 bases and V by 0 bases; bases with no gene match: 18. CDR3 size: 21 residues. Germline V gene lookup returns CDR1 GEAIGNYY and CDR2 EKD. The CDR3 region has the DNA TGTGCCTGTGACACCAGCCTCTGGGGGATAGTGCTCCCTACACACACCGATAAACTCATCTTT. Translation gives CACDTSLWGIVLPTHTDKLIF.

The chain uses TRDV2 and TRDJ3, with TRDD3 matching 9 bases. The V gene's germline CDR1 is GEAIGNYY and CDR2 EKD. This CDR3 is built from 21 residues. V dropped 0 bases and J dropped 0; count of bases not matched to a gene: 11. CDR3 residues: CACDTGLGDPPSSWDTRQMFF. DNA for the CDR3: TGTGCCTGTGACACCGGCCTGGGGGATCCCCCAAGCTCCTGGGACACCCGACAGATGTTTTTC.